The 25 T cell receptor beta chains reported below all come from one sample, sequenced in a study of T cell clones after liver transplantation. TCRdb's table, derived via immunoSEQ multiplex PCR, lists solely in-frame clones and lacks some. The profile shows around 70,000 clones, 90% to 95% of them singletons. This specimen was CD4+ T cells from blood, taken roughly 26 months after liver transplant. The receptors derive from a human patient who received a liver transplant. Some T cells may be graft donor cells.

Points on this clone: This sample includes further DNA sequences coding for the same CDR3. The chain combines TRBV5-1 with TRBJ1-5; 7 nucleotides match TRBD1. Germline trimming cut 7 bases from V and 5 bases from J; bases unmatched to any gene: 6. This CDR3 contains 13 residues. CDR1 and CDR2 (germline): SGHRS, YFSETQ. CDR3 nucleotide sequence: TGCGCCAGCCGCGACAGGGTGGATCAGCCCCAGCATTTT. This encodes CASRDRVDQPQHF.

Note on this clone: An end of the junction differs from the germline gene, which may be a read error. The chain joins TRBV7-3 to TRBJ2-2; maybe TRBD1 (6 bases). The CDR3 is made up of 13 amino acids. CDR1 and CDR2 (germline): SGHTA, FQGTGA. CDR3 in amino acids: CASSITGTGELFF. CDR3 DNA sequence: TGTGCCAGCAGCATAACAGGGACCGGGGAGCTGTTTTTT.

CDR3 residues: CASSLLWDTQYF. The CDR3 nucleotides read TGTGCCAGCAGTTTGTTGTGGGATACGCAGTATTTT. This sequence joins TRBV28 and TRBJ2-3; D remains unclear. CDR1 MDHEN and CDR2 SYDVKM come from the germline V gene. The CDR3 has 12 residues. Trimming removed 3 bases from V and 6 bases from J, with 7 bases in between.

The gene calls are TRBV28 and TRBJ1-1; D possibly corresponds to TRBD1 (5 bases). The ends were cut back, 6 bases at V and 5 bases at J, with 13 bases in the middle. The CDR3 is 13 residues long. In germline, CDR1 is MDHEN, CDR2 SYDVKM. CDR3 amino acids: CASRTGTQTEAFF. CDR3 bases: TGTGCCAGCAGAACCGGGACCCAGACTGAAGCTTTCTTT.

The chain recombines TRBV6-6 with TRBJ1-3; tentative D call: TRBD1 (5 bases). With 7 bases removed from V and 5 bases from J, the gap between germline ends came to 12 bases. The V gene's germline CDR1 is MNHNY and CDR2 SVGAGI (reference sequence). The CDR3 totals 13 residues. The CDR3 nucleotides read TGTGCCAGCAACCAAGACAGCAGAAACACCATATATTTT. Protein product: CASNQDSRNTIYF.

V gene TRBV19 combines with J gene TRBJ2-2, with TRBD1 matching 7 bases. Germline CDR1 reads LNHDA; CDR2 reads SQIVND (reference sequence). V trimming: 4 bases; J trimming: 1 base; junction bases outside the gene matches: 9. The CDR3 consists of 17 residues. Written as DNA, the CDR3 is TGTGCCAGTAGTAGAAAACCGGGACAGCAGAACACCGGGGAGCTGTTTTTT. Translated, it gives CASSRKPGQQNTGELFF. The full variable domain, in which reference TRBV19 and TRBJ2-2 provide the parts outside the CDR3, is DGGITQSPKYLFRKEGQNVTLSCEQNLNHDAMYWYRQDPGQGLRLIYYSQIVNDFQKGDIAEGYSVSREKKESFPLTVTSAQKNPTAFYLCASSRKPGQQNTGELFFGEGSRLTVL.

The rearrangement uses TRBV19 and TRBJ1-3; D remains unclear. This CDR3 region has 14 residues. With 5 bases removed from V and 3 bases from J, the gap between germline ends came to 11 bases. The germline V gene encodes CDR1 LNHDA and CDR2 SQIVND (reference sequence). CDR3 DNA: TGTGCCAGTAGTCCTACAGCTTTTGGAAACACCATATATTTT. Amino acids: CASSPTAFGNTIYF.

The chain recombines TRBV9 with TRBJ1-2; D uncertain. Trimming stripped 4 bases from V and 7 bases from J, with 11 bases between. The germline gives CDR1 SGDLS, CDR2 YYNGEE. This CDR3 has 12 amino acids. This CDR3 reads CASSTRGRGYTF. Written as DNA, the CDR3 is TGTGCCAGCAGCACCCGCGGACGTGGCTACACCTTC.

The genes are TRBV7-2 and TRBJ1-3, with D possibly being TRBD1 (5 bases). The CDR3 is made up of 15 amino acids. The ends were cut back, 7 bases at V and 0 bases at J, with 13 bases in the middle. Germline CDR1 SGHTA, CDR2 FQGNSA. The chain's CDR3 is CASTQGGSSGNTIYF. The CDR3, as DNA: TGTGCCAGCACCCAGGGCGGAAGCTCTGGAAACACCATATATTTT.

The chain is built from TRBV10-2 and TRBJ2-7, with TRBD2 identical over 7 bases. V dropped 0 bases and J dropped 4; count of bases not matched to a gene: 6. There are 15 residues in the CDR3. CDR1 is WSHSY, CDR2 SAAADI, per germline. In DNA, the CDR3 is TGCGCCAGCAGTGAGTCGTGGGGAGGGAATTACGAGCAGTACTTC. Its protein product is CASSESWGGNYEQYF.

V is TRBV7-9 and J is TRBJ1-2; D unresolved. From germline, CDR1 is SEHNR and CDR2 FQNEAQ (reference sequence). The V and J ends lost 5 bases and 4 bases respectively, with 14 bases between them. This CDR3 has 14 amino acids. CDR3 amino acids: CASSQGPPSYGYTF. The CDR3 nucleotides are TGTGCCAGCAGCCAAGGACCACCCAGCTATGGCTACACCTTC. The variable domain in full, completed from reference TRBV7-9 and TRBJ1-2, reads DTGVSQNPRHKITKRGQNVTFRCDPISEHNRLYWYRQTLGQGPEFLTYFQNEAQLEKSRLLSDRFSAERPKGSFSTLEIQRTEQGDSAMYLCASSQGPPSYGYTFGSGTRLTVV.

The CDR3 is CASSYTSGRINEQFF. The CDR3 DNA sequence: TGTGCCAGCAGCTATACTAGCGGGAGGATCAATGAGCAGTTCTTC. The chain couples TRBV5-4 to TRBJ2-1; 12 nucleotides align to TRBD2. The J segment lost 6 bases and the V segment lost 3 bases, leaving 4 bases of the junction unmatched. This CDR3 spans 15 amino acids. CDR1 is SGHNT, CDR2 YYREEE, per germline (reference sequence).

The chain has TRBV15 and TRBJ2-5; 8 positions match TRBD1. In germline, CDR1 is LNHNV, CDR2 YYDKDF (reference sequence). There are 18 residues in the CDR3. The V segment lost 5 bases and the J segment 2 bases; nucleotides outside the gene matches: 16. The CDR3 here is CATSGTPDRARIQETQYF. In DNA form, the CDR3 reads TGTGCCACCAGCGGAACGCCGGACAGGGCGCGAATTCAAGAGACCCAGTACTTC.

This chain connects TRBV11-2 to TRBJ2-5; weak D call: TRBD2 (5 bases). Germline assignment: CDR1 SGHAT and CDR2 FQNNGV. This CDR3 has 14 amino acids. V lost 3 bases and J lost 4, with 12 bases in between. CDR3: CASSLSGSVETQYF. CDR3 coding DNA: TGTGCCAGCAGCTTGAGTGGGAGCGTAGAGACCCAGTACTTC.

The CDR3 sequence is CASSVSAAGDRFTDTQYF. CDR3 nucleotides: TGTGCCAGCAGCGTCTCAGCCGCCGGGGACAGGTTCACAGATACGCAGTATTTT. J is TRBJ2-3 and V is TRBV7-6; 8 positions match TRBD1. CDR1 SGHVS and CDR2 FNYEAQ come from the germline V gene. V was pared by 5 bases and J by 2 bases, with 15 bases of the junction left unmatched. The CDR3 sequence is 18 residues long.

This clone has a handful of counts. The gene calls are TRBV19 and TRBJ1-5; no reliable D call. The CDR3 consists of 13 residues. V was clipped by 6 bases and J by 1 base, with 7 bases between them. Germline V CDR1 and CDR2: LNHDA, SQIVND (reference sequence). The CDR3 sequence: CASRGWSNQPQHF. The CDR3 DNA sequence: TGTGCCAGTAGGGGCTGGAGCAATCAGCCCCAGCATTTT.

The rearrangement joins TRBV5-4 to TRBJ1-4; a weak D match, TRBD1 (6 bases). The CDR3 consists of 15 residues. The germline V and J ends were trimmed by 0 bases and 5 bases, with 11 bases remaining between them. CDR1 and CDR2 (germline): SGHNT, YYREEE (reference sequence). CDR3 DNA sequence: TGTGCCAGCAGCTTGGCCGGGACACTAAATGAAAAACTGTTTTTT. Amino acid sequence: CASSLAGTLNEKLFF.

V is TRBV5-6 and J is TRBJ1-3; the D gene is possibly TRBD1 (6 bases). This CDR3 comprises 16 residues. Germline V gives CDR1 SGHDT, CDR2 YYEEEE. V lost 0 bases and J 2 bases, leaving 12 bases between the germline ends. The CDR3 sequence is CASSLATGAPGNTIYF. CDR3 DNA: TGTGCCAGCAGCTTGGCCACGGGGGCCCCTGGAAACACCATATATTTT.

This clone was picked up one time. This chain connects TRBV19 to TRBJ1-2; D possibly corresponds to TRBD1 (6 bases). CDR1 and CDR2 from the germline V gene are LNHDA and SQIVND (reference sequence). The germline V and J ends were trimmed by 2 bases and 4 bases, with 14 bases remaining between them. The CDR3 extends over 15 amino acids. CDR3: CASSISWGHGYGYTF. DNA of the CDR3: TGTGCCAGTAGTATAAGTTGGGGGCATGGCTATGGCTACACCTTC.

The rearrangement uses TRBV7-9 and TRBJ2-2, with unresolved D. The CDR3 totals 14 residues. V was clipped by 6 bases and J by 3 bases, with 11 bases between them. Germline V gene lookup returns CDR1 SEHNR and CDR2 FQNEAQ (reference sequence). CDR3 amino acids: CASSSDAYTGELFF. The CDR3 DNA sequence: TGTGCCAGCAGTTCGGACGCGTACACCGGGGAGCTGTTTTTT.

The chain combines TRBV30 with TRBJ2-3; D is unclear. This CDR3 spans 14 amino acids. Trimming removed 1 base from V and 1 base from J, with 9 bases in between. Germline assignment: CDR1 GTSNPN and CDR2 SVGIG (reference sequence). As DNA, the CDR3 is TGTGCCTGGAGTGCGGACCAACGCACAGATACGCAGTATTTT. Translation gives CAWSADQRTDTQYF.

The rearrangement joins TRBV7-8 to TRBJ2-5; 10 positions match TRBD1. CDR1 and CDR2 from the germline V gene are SGHVS and FQNEAQ. J was trimmed by 5 bases and V by 6 bases; bases with no gene match: 12. The CDR3 totals 16 residues. The CDR3, as DNA: TGTGCCAGCAGTTCTCAGACAGGGGGCGCGGGGGAGACCCAGTACTTC. Translation: CASSSQTGGAGETQYF.

The J gene is TRBJ2-7, the V gene TRBV19, with TRBD1 matching 7 bases. V dropped 3 bases and J dropped 3; count of bases not matched to a gene: 8. Looked up from germline, CDR1 is LNHDA and CDR2 is SQIVND (reference sequence). The CDR3 contains 15 residues. The CDR3 region has the DNA TGTGCCAGTAGTATGCCGAAGGGGGCTTACTACGAGCAGTACTTC. Protein sequence: CASSMPKGAYYEQYF.

The chain recombines TRBV10-1 with TRBJ2-2; D not certain. The CDR3 covers 13 residues. The V end lost 9 bases, the J end lost 5 bases, and 13 bases lay between the germline ends. Germline V gives CDR1 WNHNN, CDR2 SYGVQD (reference sequence). The DNA of the CDR3 is TGCGCCAGAGGTCCTTTTAATACCGGGGAGCTGTTTTTT. The encoded protein is CARGPFNTGELFF.

The chain recombines TRBV11-3 with TRBJ2-7, with 9 bases lining up with TRBD1. This CDR3 comprises 15 residues. Unmatched junction bases numbered 8, after V lost 3 bases and J lost 5 bases. Germline V lookup: CDR1 SGHNT, CDR2 YENEEA. The CDR3 sequence: CASSLGQGIPNEQYF. CDR3 nucleotide sequence: TGTGCCAGCAGCTTGGGACAGGGTATTCCCAACGAGCAGTACTTC.